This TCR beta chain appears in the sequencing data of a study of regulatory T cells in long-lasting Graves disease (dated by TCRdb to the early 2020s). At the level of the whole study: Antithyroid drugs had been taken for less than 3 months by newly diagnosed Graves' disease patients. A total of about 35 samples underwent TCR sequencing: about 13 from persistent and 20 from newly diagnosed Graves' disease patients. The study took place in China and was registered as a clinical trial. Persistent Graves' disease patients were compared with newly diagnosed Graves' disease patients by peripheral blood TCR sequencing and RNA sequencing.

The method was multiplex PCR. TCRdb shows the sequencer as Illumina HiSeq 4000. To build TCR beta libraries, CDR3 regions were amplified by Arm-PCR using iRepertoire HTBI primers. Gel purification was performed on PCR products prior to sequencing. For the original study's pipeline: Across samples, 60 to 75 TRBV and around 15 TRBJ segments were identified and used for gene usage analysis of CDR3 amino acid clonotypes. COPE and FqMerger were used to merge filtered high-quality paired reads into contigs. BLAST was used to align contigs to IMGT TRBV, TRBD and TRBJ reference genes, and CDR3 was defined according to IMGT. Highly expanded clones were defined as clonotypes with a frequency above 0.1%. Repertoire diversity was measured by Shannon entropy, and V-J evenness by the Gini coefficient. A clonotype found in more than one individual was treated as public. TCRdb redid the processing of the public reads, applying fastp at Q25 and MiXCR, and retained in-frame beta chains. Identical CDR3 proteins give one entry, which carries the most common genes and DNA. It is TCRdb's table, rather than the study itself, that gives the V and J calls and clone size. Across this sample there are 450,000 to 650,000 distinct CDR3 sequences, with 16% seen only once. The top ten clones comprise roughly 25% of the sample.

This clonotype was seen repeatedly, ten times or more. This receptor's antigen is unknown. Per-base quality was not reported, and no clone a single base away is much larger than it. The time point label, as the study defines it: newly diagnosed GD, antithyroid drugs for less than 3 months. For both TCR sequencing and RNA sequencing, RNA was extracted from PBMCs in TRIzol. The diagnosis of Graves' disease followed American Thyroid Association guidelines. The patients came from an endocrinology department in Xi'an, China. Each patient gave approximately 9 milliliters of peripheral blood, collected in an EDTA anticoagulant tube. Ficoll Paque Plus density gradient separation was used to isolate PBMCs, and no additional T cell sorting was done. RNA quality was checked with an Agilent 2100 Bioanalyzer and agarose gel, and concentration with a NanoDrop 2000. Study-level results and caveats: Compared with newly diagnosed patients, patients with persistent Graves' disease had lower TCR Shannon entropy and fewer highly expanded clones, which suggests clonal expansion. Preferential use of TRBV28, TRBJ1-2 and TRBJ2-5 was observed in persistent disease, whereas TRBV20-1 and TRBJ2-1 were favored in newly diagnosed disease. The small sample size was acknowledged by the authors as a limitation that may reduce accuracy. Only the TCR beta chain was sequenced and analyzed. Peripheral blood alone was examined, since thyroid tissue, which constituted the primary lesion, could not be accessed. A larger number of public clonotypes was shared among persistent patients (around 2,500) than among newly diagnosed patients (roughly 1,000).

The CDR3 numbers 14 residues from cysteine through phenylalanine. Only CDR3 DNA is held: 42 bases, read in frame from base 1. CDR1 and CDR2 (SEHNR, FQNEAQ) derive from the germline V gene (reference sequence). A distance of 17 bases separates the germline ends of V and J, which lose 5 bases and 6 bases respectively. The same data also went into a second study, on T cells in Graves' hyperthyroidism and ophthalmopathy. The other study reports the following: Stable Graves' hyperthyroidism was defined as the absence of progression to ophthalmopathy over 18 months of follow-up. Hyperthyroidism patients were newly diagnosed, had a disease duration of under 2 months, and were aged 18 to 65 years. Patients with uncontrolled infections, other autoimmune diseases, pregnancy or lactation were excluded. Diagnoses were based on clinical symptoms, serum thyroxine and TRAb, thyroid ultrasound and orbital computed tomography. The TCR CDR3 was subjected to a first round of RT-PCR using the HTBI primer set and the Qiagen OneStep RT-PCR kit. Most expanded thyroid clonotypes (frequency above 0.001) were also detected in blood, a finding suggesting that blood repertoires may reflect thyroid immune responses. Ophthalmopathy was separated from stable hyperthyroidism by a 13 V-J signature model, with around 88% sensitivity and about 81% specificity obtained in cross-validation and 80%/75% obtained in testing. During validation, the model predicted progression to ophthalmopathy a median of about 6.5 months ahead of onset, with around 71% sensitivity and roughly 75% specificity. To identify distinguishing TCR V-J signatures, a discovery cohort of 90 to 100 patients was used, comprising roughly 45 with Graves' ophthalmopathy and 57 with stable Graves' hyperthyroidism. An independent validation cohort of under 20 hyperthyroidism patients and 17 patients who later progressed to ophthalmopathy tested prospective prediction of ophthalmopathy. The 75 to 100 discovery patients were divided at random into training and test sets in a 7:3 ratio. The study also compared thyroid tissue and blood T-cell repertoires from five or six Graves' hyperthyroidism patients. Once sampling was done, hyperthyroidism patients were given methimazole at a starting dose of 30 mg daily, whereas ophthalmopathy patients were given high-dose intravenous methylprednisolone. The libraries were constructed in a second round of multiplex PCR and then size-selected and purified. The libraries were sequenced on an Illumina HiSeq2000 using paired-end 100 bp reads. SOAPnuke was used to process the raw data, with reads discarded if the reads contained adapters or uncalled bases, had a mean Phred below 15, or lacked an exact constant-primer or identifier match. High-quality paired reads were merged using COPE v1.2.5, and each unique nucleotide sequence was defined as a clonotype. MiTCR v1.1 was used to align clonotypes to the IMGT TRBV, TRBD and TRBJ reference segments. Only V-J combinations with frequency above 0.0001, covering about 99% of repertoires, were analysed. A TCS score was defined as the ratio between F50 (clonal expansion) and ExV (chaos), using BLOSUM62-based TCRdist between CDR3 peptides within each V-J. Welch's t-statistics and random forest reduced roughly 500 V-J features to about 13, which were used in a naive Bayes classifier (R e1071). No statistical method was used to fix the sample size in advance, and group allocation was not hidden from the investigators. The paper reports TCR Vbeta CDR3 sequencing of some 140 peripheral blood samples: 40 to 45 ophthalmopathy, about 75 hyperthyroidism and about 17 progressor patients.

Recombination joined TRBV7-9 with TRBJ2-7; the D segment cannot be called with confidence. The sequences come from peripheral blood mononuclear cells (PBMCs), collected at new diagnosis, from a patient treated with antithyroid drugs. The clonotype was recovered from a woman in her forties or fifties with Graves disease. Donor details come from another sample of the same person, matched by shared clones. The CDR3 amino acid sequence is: CASSPPSGLGEQYF. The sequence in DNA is TGTGCCAGCAGCCCCCCTTCGGGTCTGGGCGAGCAGTACTTC.